The present TCR beta chain was sequenced within a study of regulatory T cells in long-lasting Graves disease. Findings and caveats of the study: Persistent disease exhibited a predilection for TRBV28, TRBJ1-2 and TRBJ2-5.

This clonotype has a handful of counts. No antigen is known for it. Time point given: persistent/refractory GD, antithyroid drugs over 5 years with positive TRAb. Following extraction of RNA from PBMCs, that RNA was used to make the TCR library. Germline V CDR1 and CDR2: SGHTA, FQGTGA. The CDR3 runs to 14 residues. V was pared by 0 bases and J by 3 bases, with 5 bases between. According to the study, TCR beta libraries were built with iRepertoire HTBI primers and CDR3-region Arm-PCR. TCRdb called the multiplex PCR reads again in MiXCR, with one record for every CDR3 protein. The repertoire consists of more than 650,000 distinct CDR3 sequences, with about 30% occurring once and the leading ten covering 42%.

This sequence was found in a female donor with Graves disease. The sequences come from peripheral blood mononuclear cells (PBMCs), collected when the disease was refractory, from a patient treated with antithyroid drugs. The chain combines TRBV7-3 with TRBJ2-2, with D unclear. CDR3: CASSLTGYTGELFF. DNA for the CDR3: TGTGCCAGCAGCTTAACAGGGTACACCGGGGAGCTGTTTTTT.